This TCR beta chain was documented in a study of early T cells in non-severe SARS-CoV-2 infection (dated by TCRdb to the early 2020s). With regard to the full study: TCR sequencing used bulk RNA from unsorted whole blood, so alpha and beta chains could not be paired. General study outcomes and caveats: VDJdb matching was skewed toward anti-spike CD8 responses, so virus-specific expansions were likely underestimated and private and CD4 specificities were missed.

Libraries were constructed by 5' RACE. Instrument used: NextSeq 500. In the TCR library protocol, unique molecular identifiers were attached to individual cDNA molecules to correct for PCR bias and sequencing error. Both TCR alpha and beta chains were sequenced, and tight co-correlation was observed between alpha and beta sequence abundances in each sample. From the authors' description of their analysis: V gene, J gene and CDR3 annotation of TCR sequences was performed with Decombinator V4. Expanded TCRs were defined as changing significantly between any two time points under a Poisson model with p below 0.0001. Abundances of TCRs were expressed as counts per million after normalisation to the total number of TCRs sequenced in each sample. A search of VDJdb, accessed on 1 November 2021, was run for TCRs annotated to CMV, EBV and SARS-CoV-2, with TCRs annotated for multiple antigens excluded. TCRdb ran its own pipeline on the public reads, namely fastp trimming at Q25 and MiXCR clone calling, and kept in-frame beta chains. Every CDR3 protein is listed once, alongside the most common genes and DNA of its rows. The V and J calls shown here were made by TCRdb, not taken from the authors' results. The sample contains 40,000 to 55,000 distinct CDR3 sequences, about 7.8% of them found a single time. Of the sample, roughly 6.2% is held by the ten largest clones.

The study was a case-control design nested within a healthcare worker cohort in London, UK, with weekly nasopharyngeal swab PCR tests and blood sampling. Healthcare workers were enrolled in the week of the UK lockdown, from 23 to 31 March 2020, and were followed every week for up to roughly 15 weeks. Of note for this clonotype: The antigen it binds to is not known. No qualities accompany the bases; no much larger clone lies one base away.

This receptor was obtained from an adult who was a healthcare worker with PCR-confirmed SARS-CoV-2 infection or an uninfected control (not recorded which). The sequenced material came from whole blood.

This receptor carries the CDR3 CASSQQGQETQYF. At the DNA level, the sequence is TGTGCCAGCTCCCAACAGGGCCAAGAGACCCAGTACTTC. Here the chain combines TRBV18 and TRBJ2-5; 6 matching bases give a weak D call of TRBD1. CDR1 and CDR2 (KGHSH, LQKENI) derive from the germline V gene. V is cut by 6 bases and J by 1 base, and the space between the germline ends is 9 bases. The CDR3 runs 13 residues from the cysteine to the phenylalanine. The CDR3 DNA has 39 bases and is translated from base 1.